A single sample is the source of the 18 T cell receptor beta chains below, sequenced in a study of blood T cell repertoires in COVID-19. The protocol was immunoSEQ multiplex PCR, while the TCRdb copy is restricted to in-frame clones and leaves out a portion. This sample has some 50,000 clones, with 70% to 90% found just once. Input material: peripheral blood. Receptors originate from a man aged 60 to 69 with acute or convalescent COVID-19.

V gene TRBV19 combines with J gene TRBJ2-7; tentatively, D is TRBD1 (5 bases). CDR1 is LNHDA and CDR2 is SQIVND in the germline V gene (reference sequence). This CDR3 contains 16 residues. Trimming shortened V by 4 bases and J by 6 bases, and 22 bases separated the two germline ends. The CDR3 loop is CASSTTAFAIDGEQYF. Here the CDR3 DNA reads TGTGCCAGTAGTACGACAGCATTCGCCATAGATGGCGAGCAGTACTTC.

The chain couples TRBV7-3 to TRBJ2-3, with 8 bases identical to TRBD1. V was pared by 5 bases and J by 4 bases, with 5 bases of the junction left unmatched. CDR3 size: 14 residues. The germline CDR1 and CDR2 sequences are SGHTA and FQGTGA. The DNA for the CDR3 is TGTGCCAGCAGCCCGGACAGGGTCGCAGATACGCAGTATTTT. Translating gives CASSPDRVADTQYF. Full variable domain (outside the CDR3, taken from reference TRBV7-3 and TRBJ2-3): GAGVSQTPSNKVTEKGKYVELRCDPISGHTALYWYRQSLGQGPEFLIYFQGTGAADDSGLPNDRFFAVRPEGSVSTLKIQRTERGDSAVYLCASSPDRVADTQYFGPGTRLTVL.

The chain recombines TRBV27 with TRBJ1-4; no definite D call. Germline V gene sequence: CDR1 MNHEY, CDR2 SMNVEV (reference sequence). The CDR3 has 14 residues. With 5 bases removed from V and 6 bases from J, the gap between germline ends came to 13 bases. The CDR3 DNA sequence: TGTGCCAGCAGTGCGGGGTTCGGGGATGAAAAACTGTTTTTT. Translation gives CASSAGFGDEKLFF.

J is TRBJ2-1 and V is TRBV7-9; D may be TRBD1 (5 bases). V lost 3 bases, J lost 4 bases, and 13 bases lay in between. Per germline, CDR1 SEHNR and CDR2 FQNEAQ (reference sequence). This CDR3 is 15 amino acids long. Here the CDR3 reads CASSLVQGGYNEQFF. In DNA form, the CDR3 reads TGTGCCAGCAGCTTGGTCCAGGGCGGTTACAATGAGCAGTTCTTC. The whole variable domain, remainder taken from reference TRBV7-9 and TRBJ2-1, is DTGVSQNPRHKITKRGQNVTFRCDPISEHNRLYWYRQTLGQGPEFLTYFQNEAQLEKSRLLSDRFSAERPKGSFSTLEIQRTEQGDSAMYLCASSLVQGGYNEQFFGPGTRLTVL.

V usage is TRBV7-9 and J usage is TRBJ2-1; tentative D call: TRBD2 (7 bases). CDR1 SEHNR and CDR2 FQNEAQ come from the germline V gene (reference sequence). The CDR3 totals 15 residues. V lost 5 bases, J lost 1 base, and 12 bases lay in between. CDR3 nucleotides: TGTGCCAGCAGCCGGGGGGCCGGGTCCTACAATGAGCAGTTCTTC. It yields the protein CASSRGAGSYNEQFF.

In its sample, this clone was seen once. The chain has TRBV27 and TRBJ2-3; 14 bases are shared with TRBD2. The CDR3 contains 18 residues. Germline loops: CDR1 MNHEY, CDR2 SMNVEV (reference sequence). V lost 6 bases, J lost 7 bases, and 15 bases stayed unmatched. DNA of the CDR3: TGTGCCAGCAGCAAAATCTCGACTAGCGGGGGGGCTATAAATACGCAGTATTTT. It is translated as CASSKISTSGGAINTQYF.

V and J are TRBV5-1 and TRBJ2-1, with TRBD2 matching over 8 bases. The germline V gene encodes CDR1 SGHRS and CDR2 YFSETQ. The ends lost 5 bases at V and 8 bases at J; junction bases unmatched: 9. This CDR3 is 14 amino acids long. The CDR3: CASRQGLALDEQFF. CDR3 coding DNA: TGCGCCAGCAGACAAGGACTAGCTCTCGATGAGCAGTTCTTC.

This clone showed up just once. J is TRBJ1-1 and V is TRBV9; D uncertain. This CDR3 region has 13 residues. The germline gives CDR1 SGDLS, CDR2 YYNGEE. The V gene lost 3 bases and the J gene lost 5 bases, with 11 bases spanning the gap. The chain's CDR3 is CASSARGRTEAFF. The CDR3 DNA reads TGTGCCAGCAGCGCCCGCGGGAGGACTGAAGCTTTCTTT.

The gene calls are TRBV3-1 (or the pseudogene TRBV3-2) and TRBJ2-5, with D hard to call. The CDR3 is 14 amino acids. Trimming shortened V by 1 base and J by 2 bases, and 8 bases separated the two germline ends. The germline CDR1 and CDR2 sequences are LGHDT and YNNKEL (reference sequence). The DNA for the CDR3 is TGTGCCAGCAGCCAAGTTAGGCGGCAAGAGACCCAGTACTTC. Amino acid sequence: CASSQVRRQETQYF.

CDR3 region: CASSEVGGRSLFSGELFF. DNA for the CDR3: TGTGCCAGCAGTGAAGTGGGAGGGAGGAGCCTTTTTAGCGGGGAGCTGTTTTTT. The genes are TRBV6-1 and TRBJ2-2, with 7 bases aligning to TRBD2. In germline, CDR1 is MNHNS, CDR2 SASEGT. The J segment lost 7 bases and the V segment lost 1 base, leaving 15 bases of the junction unmatched. CDR3 length: 18 amino acids.

This rearrangement joins TRBV9 to TRBJ1-1, with a possible D match to TRBD1 (6 bases). Looked up from germline, CDR1 is SGDLS and CDR2 is YYNGEE. This CDR3 is built from 14 residues. V dropped 0 bases and J dropped 1 base, with 7 bases sitting between them. The CDR3 DNA follows: TGTGCCAGCAGCGTAGCAGGGGCGAACACTGAAGCTTTCTTT. Translation gives CASSVAGANTEAFF.

This sequence joins TRBV6-1 and TRBJ2-7; TRBD1 matches at 7 bases. Germline values: CDR1 MNHNS, CDR2 SASEGT. CDR3 length equals 16 residues. J was trimmed by 6 bases and V by 3 bases; bases with no gene match: 14. Here the CDR3 DNA reads TGTGCCAGCAGTGACCGGACAGGTGGGGCCTTAGCCGAGCAGTACTTC. It specifies CASSDRTGGALAEQYF.

This clone was seen a few times. The chain links TRBV7-9 to TRBJ1-1; 9 bases map to TRBD1. Per germline, CDR1 SEHNR and CDR2 FQNEAQ (reference sequence). With V trimmed by 3 bases and J by 6 bases, 5 bases remained unmatched. The CDR3 is 14 amino acids. The CDR3 region is CASSFGQGRAEAFF. In DNA form, the CDR3 reads TGTGCCAGCAGCTTCGGACAGGGGAGGGCTGAAGCTTTCTTT.

The V and J genes are TRBV2 and TRBJ2-1; 9 bases are a match to TRBD2. V was clipped by 4 bases and J by 7 bases; unmatched bases: 8. The CDR3 contains 15 residues. Looked up from germline, CDR1 is SNHLY and CDR2 is FYNNEI. CDR3: CASSVLAGQSNEQFF. CDR3 in DNA: TGTGCCAGCAGTGTCCTAGCGGGGCAAAGTAATGAGCAGTTCTTC.

This chain links TRBV6-2 or TRBV6-3 with TRBJ1-2, with TRBD1 identical over 7 bases. Per the germline V gene, CDR1 is MNHEY and CDR2 is SVGEGT. The trim removed 2 bases at V and 4 bases at J, leaving 10 bases unmatched. This CDR3 comprises 16 residues. The CDR3 DNA is TGTGCCAGCAGTTACCGTGGGACAGCGGCCTTCTATGGCTACACCTTC. Translating it yields CASSYRGTAAFYGYTF.

The CDR3 protein is CASSPSVRTEAFF. The CDR3 coding sequence is TGTGCCAGCAGTCCTTCGGTCCGCACTGAAGCTTTCTTT. The chain has TRBV3-1 (or the pseudogene TRBV3-2) and TRBJ1-1; D is unresolved. The CDR3 consists of 13 residues. CDR1 and CDR2 from the germline V gene are LGHDT and YNNKEL (reference sequence). Trimming shortened V by 6 bases and J by 4 bases, and 12 bases separated the two germline ends.

This clone was picked up one time. The chain is built from TRBV12-5 and TRBJ2-7, with a tentative D call TRBD2 (5 bases). This CDR3 contains 14 residues. V lost 4 bases and J 1 base, leaving 11 bases between the germline ends. Germline assignment: CDR1 LGHNT and CDR2 FRNRAP. CDR3 sequence (DNA): TGTGCTAGTGGTTACTCGACGGGATCCTACGAGCAGTACTTC. Residues: CASGYSTGSYEQYF.

Note on this clone: Sequence at one end of the junction differs from germline and may be a read error. The genes are TRBV5-1 and TRBJ1-1, with a possible D match to TRBD1 (6 bases). Germline V gene lookup returns CDR1 SGHRS and CDR2 YFSETQ. The CDR3 extends over 15 amino acids. In DNA, the CDR3 is TGCGCCAGCAGTTTGGGGGGGCAGCTGAACACTGAAGCTTTCTTT. This sequence encodes CASSLGGQLNTEAFF.